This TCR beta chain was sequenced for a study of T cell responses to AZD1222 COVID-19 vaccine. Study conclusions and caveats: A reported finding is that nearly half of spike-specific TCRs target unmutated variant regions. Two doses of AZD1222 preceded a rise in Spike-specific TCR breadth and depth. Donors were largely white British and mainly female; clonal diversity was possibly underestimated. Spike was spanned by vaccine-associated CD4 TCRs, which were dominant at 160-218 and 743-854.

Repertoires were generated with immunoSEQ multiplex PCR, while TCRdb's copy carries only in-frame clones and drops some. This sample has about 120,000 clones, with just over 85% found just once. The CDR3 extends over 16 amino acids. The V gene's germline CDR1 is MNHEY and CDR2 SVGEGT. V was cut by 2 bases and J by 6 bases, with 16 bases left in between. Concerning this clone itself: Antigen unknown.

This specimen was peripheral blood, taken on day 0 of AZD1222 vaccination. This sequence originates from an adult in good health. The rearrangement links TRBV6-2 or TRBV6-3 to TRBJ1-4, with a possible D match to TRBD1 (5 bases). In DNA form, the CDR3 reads TGTGCCAGCAGTTACCTGACGGCCTTAGGGGATGAAAAACTGTTTTTT. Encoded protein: CASSYLTALGDEKLFF.